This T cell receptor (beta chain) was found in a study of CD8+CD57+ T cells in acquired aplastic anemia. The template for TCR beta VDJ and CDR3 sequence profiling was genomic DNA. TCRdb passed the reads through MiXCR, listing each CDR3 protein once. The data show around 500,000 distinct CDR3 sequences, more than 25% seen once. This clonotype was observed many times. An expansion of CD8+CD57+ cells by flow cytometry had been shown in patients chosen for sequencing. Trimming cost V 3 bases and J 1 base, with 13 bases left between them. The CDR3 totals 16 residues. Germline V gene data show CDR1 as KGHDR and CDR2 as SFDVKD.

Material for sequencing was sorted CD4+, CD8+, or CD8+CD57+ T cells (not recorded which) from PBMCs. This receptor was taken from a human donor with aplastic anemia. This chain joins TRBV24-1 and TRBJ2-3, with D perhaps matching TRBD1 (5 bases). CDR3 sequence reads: CATSDPATEGTDTQYF. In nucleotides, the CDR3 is TGTGCCACCAGTGATCCCGCGACAGAGGGCACAGATACGCAGTATTTT.